This TCR beta chain was profiled in a study of CD8 T cells in ankylosing spondylitis. Study-wide results and caveats: Enrichment of disease-linked clones was reportedly significant in matched ankylosing spondylitis synovial fluid.

Each TCR beta library was made by quantitative 5'-RACE that incorporated molecular barcodes. Via MiXCR, TCRdb re-called the 5' RACE reads, giving one row per CDR3 protein. Altogether roughly 250,000 distinct CDR3 sequences are present, 8% to 9.5% being singletons, with the ten largest covering under 7.5%. This clonotype was seen ten or more times. The antigen remains unidentified. This CDR3 has 13 amino acids. The germline gives CDR1 SGHDT, CDR2 YYEEEE. V lost 0 bases, J lost 9 bases, and 2 bases stayed unmatched. The chain joins TRBV5-6 to TRBJ2-1; 8 bases are a match to TRBD1. Source material: blood, either unsorted or a sorted T cell fraction (not recorded which). This receptor was taken from a male donor with ankylosing spondylitis or in good health (not recorded which). The chain's CDR3 is CASSLGTGGEQFF. The CDR3 DNA reads as TGTGCCAGCAGCTTGGGAACAGGGGGTGAGCAGTTCTTC.